Included here is one T cell receptor (beta chain) sequence, with context. Antigen: not known. The sample belongs to a study of breast tumors, draining lymph nodes, adjacent tissues. Findings of the study overall: The lymph node origin of tumor T cells was framed as consistent with a hypothesis, not demonstrated. Tumor repertoires ranked between lymph nodes and nontumor tissue in diversity, with V and J gene preferences.

TCRdb re-analysed the multiplex PCR reads in MiXCR, keeping a single row per CDR3 protein. The data contain over 150,000 distinct CDR3 sequences, approximately 33% of them singletons. Breast cancer patients provided tissue from their axillary draining lymph nodes. The CDR3 is 11 residues long. In germline, CDR1 is KGHDR, CDR2 SFDVKD. The V and J ends lost 2 bases and 9 bases respectively, with 6 bases between them. V and J are TRBV24-1 and TRBJ1-2; D unclear. Sample: axillary lymph node tissue. The sequence came from a female donor with breast cancer. Some clones in this sample may be carry-over from other donors' samples. The CDR3 here is CATSDSGRYTF. In DNA, the CDR3 is TGTGCCACCAGTGATTCAGGTCGCTACACCTTC.